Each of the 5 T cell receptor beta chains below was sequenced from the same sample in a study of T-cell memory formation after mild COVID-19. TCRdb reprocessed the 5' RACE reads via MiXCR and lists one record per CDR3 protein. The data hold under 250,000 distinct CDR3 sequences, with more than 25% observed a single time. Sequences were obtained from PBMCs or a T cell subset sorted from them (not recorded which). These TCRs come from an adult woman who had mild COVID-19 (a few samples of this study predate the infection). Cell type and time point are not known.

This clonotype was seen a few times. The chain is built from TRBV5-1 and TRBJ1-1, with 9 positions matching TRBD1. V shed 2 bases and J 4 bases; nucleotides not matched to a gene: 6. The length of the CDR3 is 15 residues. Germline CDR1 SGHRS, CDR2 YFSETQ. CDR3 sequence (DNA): TGCGCCAGCAGCTTACCGGGACAGGGATTCACTGAAGCTTTCTTT. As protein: CASSLPGQGFTEAFF.

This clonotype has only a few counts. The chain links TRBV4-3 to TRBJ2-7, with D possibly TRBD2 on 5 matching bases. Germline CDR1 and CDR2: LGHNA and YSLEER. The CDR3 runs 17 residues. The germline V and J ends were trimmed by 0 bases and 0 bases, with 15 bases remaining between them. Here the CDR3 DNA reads TGCGCCAGCAGCCAAGATGTGGAGCGGCTGTACTCCTACGAGCAGTACTTC. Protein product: CASSQDVERLYSYEQYF.

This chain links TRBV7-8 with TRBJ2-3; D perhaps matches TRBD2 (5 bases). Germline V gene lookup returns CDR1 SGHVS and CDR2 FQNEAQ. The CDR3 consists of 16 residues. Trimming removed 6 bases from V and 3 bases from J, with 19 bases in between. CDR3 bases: TGTGCCAGCAGTCCAAACGCGGGCCAAAAGACAGATACGCAGTATTTT. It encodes CASSPNAGQKTDTQYF.

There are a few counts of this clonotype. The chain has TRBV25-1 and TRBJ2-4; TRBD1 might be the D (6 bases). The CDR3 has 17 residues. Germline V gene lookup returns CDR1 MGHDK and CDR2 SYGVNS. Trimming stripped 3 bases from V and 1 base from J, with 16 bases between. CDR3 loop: CASSEAIPDSAKNIQYF. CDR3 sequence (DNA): TGTGCCAGCAGTGAGGCCATCCCGGACAGCGCCAAAAACATTCAGTACTTC.

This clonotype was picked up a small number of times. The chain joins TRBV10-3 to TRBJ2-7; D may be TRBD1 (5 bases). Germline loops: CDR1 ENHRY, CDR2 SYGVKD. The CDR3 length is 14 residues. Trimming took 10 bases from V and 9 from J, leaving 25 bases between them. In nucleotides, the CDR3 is TGTGCCACCTCCCCCTACACAGGCGCGACGGCGCAGTACTTC. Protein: CATSPYTGATAQYF.